The T cell receptor beta chain described here comes from a study of T-cell reconstitution after alpha-beta-depleted transplantation in children. Study results and limitations: The origin of alpha-beta T cells about two months after transplant was reportedly several hundred expanded graft clones. Newly produced T cells mostly provided counts and TCRbeta diversity after one year, as hyperexpanded clones declined. Day-60 TCRbeta diversity that was high in some patients was derived from surviving recipient T cells and thymic progenitors.

A library of TCRbeta sequences, prepared with unique molecular identifiers, was generated. Each CDR3 protein gets one entry after TCRdb re-called the PCR reads with MiXCR. The sample lists hundreds of thousands of distinct CDR3 sequences, around 14% occurring once. In this sample, this clonotype turned up many times. The antigen remains unidentified. The CDR3 covers 15 residues. With 3 bases removed from V and 0 bases from J, the gap between germline ends came to 9 bases. Germline lookup yields CDR1 SGHVS and CDR2 FNYEAQ. The source material was PBMCs, sampled before TCRalphabeta/CD19-depleted stem cell transplant. This sequence joins TRBV7-6 and TRBJ2-1; D ambiguous. This TCR was sampled from a girl aged 2 to 9 with congenital amegakaryocytic thrombocytopenia, due to receive a stem cell transplant. CDR3 sequence (DNA): TGTGCCAGCAGCTTCGAGAAGATCTCCTACAATGAGCAGTTCTTC. Its translation is CASSFEKISYNEQFF.